Sequencing of this T cell receptor (beta chain) was carried out in a study of T cells in Graves' hyperthyroidism and ophthalmopathy. Study outcomes and limitations: From stable hyperthyroidism, ophthalmopathy was set apart by a 13 V-J model.

This clonotype was counted many times. Its specificity is unknown. RNA transcripts yielded amplified TCR beta CDR3 regions. First-round RT-PCR of the TCR CDR3 relied on the HTBI primer set. Each CDR3 protein is one row after TCRdb ran MiXCR on the multiplex PCR reads. The profile shows around 360,000 distinct CDR3 sequences, nearly 15% of them singletons. Germline-derived CDR1 and CDR2 are MNHEY and SMNVEV (reference sequence). Germline trimming cut 7 bases from V and 4 bases from J; bases unmatched to any gene: 4. This CDR3 is built from 13 residues. Sequences were obtained from blood. J is TRBJ2-5 and V is TRBV27, with 9 bases identical to TRBD1. This TCR came from an older woman with Graves' ophthalmopathy. This CDR3 is CASTMTGGETQYF. The CDR3 nucleotides are TGTGCCAGCACGATGACAGGGGGAGAGACCCAGTACTTC.